A selection of T cell receptor beta chains follows, all from one sample in a study of molecular identifiers for immune sequencing clone quantification. Using its own MiXCR run on the PCR reads, TCRdb lists one record per CDR3 protein. Among about 330,000 distinct CDR3 sequences listed, 24% were seen once. Sequencing input: naive CD8+ T cells from blood, with Jurkat cell RNA spiked in. These receptors originate from a human donor in good health. Some libraries in this study had Jurkat cell RNA spiked in. The CDR3 runs from the conserved cysteine through the conserved F or W.

J	V	CDR3
NA	TRBV19	CASSLGQGQVYEQFF
TRBJ2-6	TRBV27	CASSGQGVSGANVLTF
TRBJ1-1	TRBV6-5	CASSLTGIRTEAFF
TRBJ1-5	TRBV27	CASSLSTGQPQHF
TRBJ2-3	TRBV5-4	CASHPNTDTQYF
TRBJ2-5	TRBV13	CASSPVGVETQYF
TRBJ2-1	TRBV7-9	CASSLASGREQFF
TRBJ2-5	TRBV18	CASSLEGSPYIKETQYF
TRBJ2-4	TRBV20-1	CSARSQREGLGNIQYF
TRBJ2-7	TRBV25-1	CASSEWASGTVEQYF
TRBJ2-5	TRBV7-6	CASSPRGPTAETQYF
TRBJ2-1	TRBV20-1	CSAPLASEQFF
TRBJ1-5	TRBV19	CASNPWGYNQPQHF
TRBJ2-7	TRBV4-1	CASSQEEGDSSYEQYF
TRBJ2-7	TRBV5-1	CASSPSSGNSYEQYF
TRBJ1-5	TRBV18	CASSPSGMEPQHF
TRBJ1-1	TRBV7-9	CASISGQGVSRVEAFF
TRBJ1-5	TRBV12-3/TRBV12-4	CASRFSGQGGNQPQHF
TRBJ2-7	TRBV5-6	CASSWTSSYEQYF
TRBJ2-7	TRBV27	CASGQGGREQYF
TRBJ1-1	TRBV5-6	CASSPPGAGLFTEAFF
TRBJ1-1	TRBV12-3/TRBV12-4	CASSFGENTEAFF
TRBJ2-5	TRBV7-2	CASSLKPPIVEKYQETQYF
TRBJ2-1	TRBV27	CASSPLAGAADEQFF
TRBJ2-1	TRBV11-2	CASSLEPGSVNEQFF
TRBJ2-6	TRBV7-6	CASSFGYSGANVLTF
TRBJ1-1	TRBV29-1	CSALDRGTEAFF